One and the same sample provided the 20 T cell receptor beta chains below, sequenced in a study of cytomegalovirus exposure and HLA in healthy donors. Some clones are missing from TCRdb's copy, which holds only in-frame ones; the method was immunoSEQ multiplex PCR. Of some 310,000 clones listed, approximately 91% are singletons. Sequenced: PBMCs. These receptors all stem from a man aged 30 to 39 in good health and CMV-seronegative.

The chain uses TRBV19 and TRBJ1-6; 7 nucleotides align to TRBD1. CDR3 size: 16 residues. Germline CDR1 is LNHDA and CDR2 is SQIVND (reference sequence). V lost 6 bases, J lost 7 bases, and 12 bases stayed unmatched. CDR3 in DNA: TGTGCCAGTAGCCGCTCATCCGGGACAGTCAATTCACCCCTCCACTTT. It yields the protein CASSRSSGTVNSPLHF.

This chain joins TRBV15 and TRBJ2-7; D might be TRBD1 (6 bases). V dropped 5 bases and J dropped 3 bases, with 11 bases sitting between them. The CDR3 extends over 13 amino acids. Germline V gene data show CDR1 as LNHNV and CDR2 as YYDKDF (reference sequence). The CDR3 sequence: CATSARGFYEQYF. The CDR3 coding sequence is TGTGCCACCAGCGCGAGGGGGTTCTACGAGCAGTACTTC. The whole variable domain, remainder taken from reference TRBV15 and TRBJ2-7, is DAMVIQNPRYQVTQFGKPVTLSCSQTLNHNVMYWYQQKSSQAPKLLFHYYDKDFNNEADTPDNFQSRRPNTSFCFLDIRSPGLGDTAMYLCATSARGFYEQYFGPGTRLTVT.

The chain employs TRBV11-2 and TRBJ2-7, with 11 bases identical to TRBD1. This CDR3 region has 16 residues. V lost 5 bases to trimming and J lost 3 bases; unmatched junction nucleotides: 9. CDR1 and CDR2 from the germline V gene are SGHAT and FQNNGV. CDR3 residues: CASSIRMGTGGYEQYF. CDR3 bases: TGTGCCAGCAGCATAAGGATGGGGACAGGGGGCTACGAGCAGTACTTC.

The chain carries TRBV4-1 and TRBJ2-1; tentative D call: TRBD2 (7 bases). Germline CDR1 MGHRA, CDR2 YSYEKL. Trimming cost V 5 bases and J 0 bases, with 14 bases left between them. The CDR3 length is 16 residues. In nucleotides, the CDR3 is TGCGCCAGCAGCGCAGAGGGGGGGAGCTCCTACAATGAGCAGTTCTTC. It is translated as CASSAEGGSSYNEQFF.

Only one count was recorded for this clone. V gene TRBV28 combines with J gene TRBJ2-7; D is unresolved. V was pared by 5 bases and J by 5 bases, with 10 bases between. CDR1 MDHEN and CDR2 SYDVKM come from the germline V gene. There are 12 residues in the CDR3. CDR3 protein: CASSPLTDEQYF. Written as DNA, the CDR3 is TGTGCCAGCAGTCCACTTACAGACGAGCAGTACTTC. Supplemented by reference TRBV28 and TRBJ2-7, the full variable domain reads DVKVTQSSRYLVKRTGEKVFLECVQDMDHENMFWYRQDPGLGLRLIYFSYDVKMKEKGDIPEGYSVSREKKERFSLILESASTNQTSMYLCASSPLTDEQYFGPGTRLTVT.

This chain uses TRBV6-5 with TRBJ2-1; D might be TRBD2 (6 bases). V dropped 2 bases and J dropped 3 bases, with 11 bases sitting between them. CDR3 size: 15 residues. CDR1 is MNHEY and CDR2 is SVGAGI in the germline V gene. The CDR3 nucleotides are TGTGCCAGCAGTTACGGGGGGAGGCGCTACAATGAGCAGTTCTTC. Its protein is CASSYGGRRYNEQFF.

Only a few counts were recorded for this clone. This chain joins TRBV11-2 and TRBJ2-5; D is perhaps TRBD2 (5 bases). V was trimmed by 5 bases and J by 5 bases, leaving 12 bases between them. The CDR3 sequence is 13 residues long. Germline CDR1 reads SGHAT; CDR2 reads FQNNGV. As DNA, the CDR3 is TGTGCCAGCAGCCCGGCGGGCGGGGAGACCCAGTACTTC. Its translation: CASSPAGGETQYF.

This chain connects TRBV5-1 to TRBJ1-5; D unclear. Trimming cost V 3 bases and J 11 bases, with 15 bases left between them. The CDR3 extends over 13 amino acids. Germline V gene lookup returns CDR1 SGHRS and CDR2 YFSETQ. CDR3 DNA sequence: TGCGCCAGCAGCTCGGACGGCGTCGGGGCCCAGCATTTT. This encodes CASSSDGVGAQHF. Filled out from reference TRBV5-1 and TRBJ1-5, the complete variable domain reads KAGVTQTPRYLIKTRGQQVTLSCSPISGHRSVSWYQQTPGQGLQFLFEYFSETQRNKGNFPGRFSGRQFSNSRSEMNVSTLELGDSALYLCASSSDGVGAQHFGDGTRLSIL.

V and J are TRBV4-1 and TRBJ2-7; 10 bases agree with TRBD2. The CDR3 runs to 14 residues. The junction had 0 bases not matched to a gene; V was cut back by 1 base and J by 3 bases. Per germline, CDR1 MGHRA and CDR2 YSYEKL. The CDR3 sequence: CASSQGTSGYEQYF. In nucleotides, the CDR3 is TGCGCCAGCAGCCAAGGGACTAGCGGCTACGAGCAGTACTTC.

The chain is built from TRBV5-4 and TRBJ1-6, with 9 positions matching TRBD1. The CDR3 is 15 residues long. CDR1 is SGHNT, CDR2 YYREEE, per germline (reference sequence). The trim removed 5 bases at V and 9 bases at J, leaving 9 bases unmatched. The CDR3 bases are TGTGCCAGCAGTTCAGAGACAGGGGGTATTTCACCCCTCCACTTT. Amino acid sequence: CASSSETGGISPLHF.

This chain links TRBV19 with TRBJ1-1, with TRBD1 matching over 8 bases. The germline V gene has CDR1 LNHDA and CDR2 SQIVND (reference sequence). Trimming removed 1 base from V and 4 bases from J; junction bases left unmatched: 5. This CDR3 comprises 15 residues. The DNA of the CDR3 is TGTGCCAGTAGTATAGCAGGGGGCCTGGGCACTGAAGCTTTCTTT. It translates to CASSIAGGLGTEAFF. Based on the CDR3 plus reference TRBV19 and TRBJ1-1, the full variable domain is DGGITQSPKYLFRKEGQNVTLSCEQNLNHDAMYWYRQDPGQGLRLIYYSQIVNDFQKGDIAEGYSVSREKKESFPLTVTSAQKNPTAFYLCASSIAGGLGTEAFFGQGTRLTVV.

The chain joins TRBV13 to TRBJ1-4, with 7 bases lining up with TRBD1. Germline CDR1 reads PRHDT; CDR2 reads FYEKMQ (reference sequence). V was pared by 5 bases and J by 7 bases, with 10 bases of the junction left unmatched. This CDR3 is 15 amino acids long. CDR3 coding DNA: TGTGCCAGCAGCAATAACAGGGGATGGGCTGAAAAACTGTTTTTT. Its translation: CASSNNRGWAEKLFF.

The V call is TRBV7-9, the J call TRBJ1-1, with D perhaps TRBD1 (5 bases). Trimming shortened V by 5 bases and J by 1 base, and 17 bases separated the two germline ends. Germline V CDR1 and CDR2: SEHNR, FQNEAQ (reference sequence). The CDR3 covers 16 residues. The CDR3 bases are TGTGCCAGCAGCCGACCGCCAGGGCAGGGGAACACTGAAGCTTTCTTT. Its protein product is CASSRPPGQGNTEAFF.

The chain joins TRBV13 to TRBJ1-1, with TRBD1 as a possible D gene (5 bases). The V gene's germline CDR1 is PRHDT and CDR2 FYEKMQ (reference sequence). This CDR3 has 13 amino acids. V was trimmed by 11 bases and J by 0 bases, leaving 13 bases between them. In DNA, the CDR3 is TGTGCCGGGGCCCCGAGTTTGAACACTGAAGCTTTCTTT. This encodes CAGAPSLNTEAFF. The whole variable domain, filled in from reference TRBV13 and TRBJ1-1, reads AAGVIQSPRHLIKEKRETATLKCYPIPRHDTVYWYQQGPGQDPQFLISFYEKMQSDKGSIPDRFSAQQFSDYHSELNMSSLELGDSALYFCAGAPSLNTEAFFGQGTRLTVV.

This clone was detected only once. This chain links TRBV7-9 with TRBJ1-4; D not resolved. This CDR3 contains 17 residues. Germline V gene sequence: CDR1 SEHNR, CDR2 FQNEAQ (reference sequence). V dropped 1 base and J dropped 4 bases, with 16 bases sitting between them. CDR3 protein: CASSLVISSGFNEKLFF. Written as DNA, the CDR3 is TGTGCCAGCAGCTTAGTGATCAGCTCAGGTTTTAATGAAAAACTGTTTTTT.

The chain joins TRBV5-1 to TRBJ1-5; perhaps TRBD1 as D (5 bases). This CDR3 comprises 15 residues. V shed 4 bases and J shed 1 base, with 12 bases lying between them. CDR1 and CDR2 (germline): SGHRS, YFSETQ. In nucleotides, the CDR3 is TGCGCCAGCAGCCCGCTAGGGGCCAGCAATCAGCCCCAGCATTTT. This codes for CASSPLGASNQPQHF.

The J gene is TRBJ2-1, the V gene TRBV4-1; D perhaps matches TRBD2 (6 bases). Germline loops: CDR1 MGHRA, CDR2 YSYEKL. The CDR3 is made up of 12 amino acids. Trimming removed 6 bases from V and 5 bases from J, with 8 bases in between. The CDR3 loop is CASRGGNNEQFF. The CDR3 nucleotides read TGCGCCAGCAGGGGAGGAAACAATGAGCAGTTCTTC.

V is TRBV6-5 and J is TRBJ2-7; 7 bases are a match to TRBD2. V trimming: 2 bases; J trimming: 2 bases; junction bases outside the gene matches: 9. Germline V gene sequence: CDR1 MNHEY, CDR2 SVGAGI. The CDR3 runs to 16 residues. Here the CDR3 reads CASSYGPGLQTYEQYF. As DNA, the CDR3 is TGTGCCAGCAGTTACGGGCCGGGACTACAAACCTACGAGCAGTACTTC.

The chain combines TRBV7-9 with TRBJ2-6; 9 nucleotides agree with TRBD1. CDR1 SEHNR and CDR2 FQNEAQ come from the germline V gene (reference sequence). V gave up 5 bases and J gave up 3 bases; unmatched junction bases: 8. This CDR3 has 17 residues. The CDR3 nucleotides are TGTGCCAGCAGCGACCGGGACAGGGCATTTGGGGCCAACGTCCTGACTTTC. This encodes CASSDRDRAFGANVLTF.

This clone was found once. This chain joins TRBV2 and TRBJ1-5, with 12 bases lining up with TRBD1. Germline V gives CDR1 SNHLY, CDR2 FYNNEI. Trimming removed 6 bases from V and 2 bases from J; junction bases left unmatched: 2. CDR3 size: 15 residues. Here the CDR3 DNA reads TGTGCCAGCAGGGGACAGGGGGCTGGCAATCAGCCCCAGCATTTT. Translation gives CASRGQGAGNQPQHF.